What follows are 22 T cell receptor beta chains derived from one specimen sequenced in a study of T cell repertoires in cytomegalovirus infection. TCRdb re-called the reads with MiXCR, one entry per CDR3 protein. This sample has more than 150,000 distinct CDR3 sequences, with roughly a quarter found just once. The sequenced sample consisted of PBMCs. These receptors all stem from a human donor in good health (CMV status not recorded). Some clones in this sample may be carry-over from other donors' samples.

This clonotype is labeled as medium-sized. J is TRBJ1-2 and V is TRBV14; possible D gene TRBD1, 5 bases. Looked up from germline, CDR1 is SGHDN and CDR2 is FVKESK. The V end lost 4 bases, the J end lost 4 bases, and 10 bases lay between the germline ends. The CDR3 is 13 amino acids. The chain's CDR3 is CASSPGTIYGYTF. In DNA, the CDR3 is TGTGCCAGCAGCCCAGGGACCATCTATGGCTACACCTTC. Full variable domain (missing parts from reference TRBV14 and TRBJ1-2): EAGVTQFPSHSVIEKGQTVTLRCDPISGHDNLYWYRRVMGKEIKFLLHFVKESKQDESGMPNNRFLAERTGGTYSTLKVQPAELEDSGVYFCASSPGTIYGYTFGSGTRLTVV.

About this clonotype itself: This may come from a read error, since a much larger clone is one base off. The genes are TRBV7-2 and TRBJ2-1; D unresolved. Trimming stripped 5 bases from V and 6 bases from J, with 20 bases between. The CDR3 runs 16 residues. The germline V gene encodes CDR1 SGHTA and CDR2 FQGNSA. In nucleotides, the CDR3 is TGTGCCAGCAGCCCGTCGACTTGGGTCGTCCGCAATGAGCAGTTCTTC. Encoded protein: CASSPSTWVVRNEQFF.

This CDR3 is CASSFYATETQYF. The CDR3, as DNA: TGTGCCAGCAGTTTTTACGCAACGGAGACCCAGTACTTC. The chain employs TRBV28 and TRBJ2-5; D call uncertain. The CDR3 length is 13 residues. CDR1 is MDHEN, CDR2 SYDVKM, per germline. V dropped 3 bases and J dropped 5 bases, with 10 bases sitting between them. The full variable domain, with the rest looked up from reference TRBV28 and TRBJ2-5, is DVKVTQSSRYLVKRTGEKVFLECVQDMDHENMFWYRQDPGLGLRLIYFSYDVKMKEKGDIPEGYSVSREKKERFSLILESASTNQTSMYLCASSFYATETQYFGPGTRLLVL.

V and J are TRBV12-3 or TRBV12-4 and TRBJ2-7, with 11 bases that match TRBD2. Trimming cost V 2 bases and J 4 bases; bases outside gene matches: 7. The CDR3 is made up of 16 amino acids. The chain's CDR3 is CASSLWGLAVDYEQYF. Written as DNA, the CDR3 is TGTGCCAGCAGTTTATGGGGACTAGCGGTAGATTACGAGCAGTACTTC.

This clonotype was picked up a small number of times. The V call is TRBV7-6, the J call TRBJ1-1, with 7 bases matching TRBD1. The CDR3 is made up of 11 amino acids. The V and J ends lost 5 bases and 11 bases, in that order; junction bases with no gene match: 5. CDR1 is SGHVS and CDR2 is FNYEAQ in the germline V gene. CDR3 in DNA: TGTGCCAGCAGCGGGCAGGGGGTCGCTTTCTTT. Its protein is CASSGQGVAFF.

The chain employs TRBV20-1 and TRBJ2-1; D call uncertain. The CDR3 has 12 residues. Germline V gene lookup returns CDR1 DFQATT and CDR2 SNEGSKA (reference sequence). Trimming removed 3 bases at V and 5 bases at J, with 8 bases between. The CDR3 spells CSASPEDNEQFF. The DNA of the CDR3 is TGCAGTGCTAGCCCCGAGGACAATGAGCAGTTCTTC.

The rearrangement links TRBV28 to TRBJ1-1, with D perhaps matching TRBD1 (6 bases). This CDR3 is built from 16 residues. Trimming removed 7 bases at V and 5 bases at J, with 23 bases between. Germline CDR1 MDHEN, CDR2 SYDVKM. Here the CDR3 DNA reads TGTGCCAGCACCGGCCCCCGGGACACGTCCCTTACTGAAGCTTTCTTT. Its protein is CASTGPRDTSLTEAFF.

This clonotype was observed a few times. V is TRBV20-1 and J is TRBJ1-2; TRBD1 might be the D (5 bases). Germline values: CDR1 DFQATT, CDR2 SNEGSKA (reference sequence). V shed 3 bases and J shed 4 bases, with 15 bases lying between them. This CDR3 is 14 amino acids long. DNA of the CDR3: TGCAGTGCTAGGATGATGACAGAAACCTATGGCTACACCTTC. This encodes CSARMMTETYGYTF.

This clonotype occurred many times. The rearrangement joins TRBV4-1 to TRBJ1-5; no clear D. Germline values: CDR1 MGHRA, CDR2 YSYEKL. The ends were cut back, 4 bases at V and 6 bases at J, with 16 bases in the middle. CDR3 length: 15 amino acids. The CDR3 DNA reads TGCGCCAGCAGCCCCGAGGGAGGGTCCCCTCAGCCCCAGCATTTT. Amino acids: CASSPEGGSPQPQHF.

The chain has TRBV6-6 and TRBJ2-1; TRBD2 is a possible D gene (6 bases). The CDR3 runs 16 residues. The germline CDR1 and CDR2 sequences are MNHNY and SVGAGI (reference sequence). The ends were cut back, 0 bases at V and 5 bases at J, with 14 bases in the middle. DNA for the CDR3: TGTGCCAGCAGTTACTCGGACGGGCCGGGAGACAATGAGCAGTTCTTC. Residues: CASSYSDGPGDNEQFF.

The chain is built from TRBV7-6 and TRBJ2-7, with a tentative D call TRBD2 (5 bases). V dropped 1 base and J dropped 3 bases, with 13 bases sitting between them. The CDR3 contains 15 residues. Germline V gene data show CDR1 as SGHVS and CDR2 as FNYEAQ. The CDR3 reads CASSLGELGYYEQYF. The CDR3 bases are TGTGCCAGCAGCTTAGGGGAGCTTGGGTACTACGAGCAGTACTTC.

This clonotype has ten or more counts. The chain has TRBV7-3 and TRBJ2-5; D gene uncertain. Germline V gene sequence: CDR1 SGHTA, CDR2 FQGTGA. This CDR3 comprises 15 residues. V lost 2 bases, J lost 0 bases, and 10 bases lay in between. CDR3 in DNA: TGTGCCAGCAGCTTATTCCACGGGTACCAAGAGACCCAGTACTTC. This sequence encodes CASSLFHGYQETQYF. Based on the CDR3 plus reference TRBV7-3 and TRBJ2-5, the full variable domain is GAGVSQTPSNKVTEKGKYVELRCDPISGHTALYWYRQSLGQGPEFLIYFQGTGAADDSGLPNDRFFAVRPEGSVSTLKIQRTERGDSAVYLCASSLFHGYQETQYFGPGTRLLVL.

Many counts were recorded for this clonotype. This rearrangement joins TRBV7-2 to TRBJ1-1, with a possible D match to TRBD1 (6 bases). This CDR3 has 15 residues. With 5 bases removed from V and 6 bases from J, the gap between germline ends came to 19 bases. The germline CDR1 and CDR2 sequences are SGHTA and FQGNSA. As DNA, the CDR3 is TGTGCCAGCAGCCCCCTGACAGGAGGTATCTCTGAAGCTTTCTTT. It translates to CASSPLTGGISEAFF.

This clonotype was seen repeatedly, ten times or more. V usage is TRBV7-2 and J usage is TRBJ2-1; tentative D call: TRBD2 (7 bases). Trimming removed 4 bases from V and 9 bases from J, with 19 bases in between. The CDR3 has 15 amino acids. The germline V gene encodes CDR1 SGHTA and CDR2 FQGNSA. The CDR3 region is CASSSRMGRGGEQFF. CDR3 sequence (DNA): TGTGCCAGCAGCTCAAGAATGGGGAGGGGGGGTGAGCAGTTCTTC.

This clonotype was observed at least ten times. The DNA of the CDR3 is TGTGCCAGCAGCTTAGTTGGGGCGACTCCCGTCGAGCAGTACTTC. The encoded protein is CASSLVGATPVEQYF. This chain connects TRBV7-2 to TRBJ2-7; a weak D match, TRBD1 (5 bases). CDR1 is SGHTA, CDR2 FQGNSA, per germline. The CDR3 has 15 amino acids. V was clipped by 1 base and J by 6 bases, with 16 bases between them.

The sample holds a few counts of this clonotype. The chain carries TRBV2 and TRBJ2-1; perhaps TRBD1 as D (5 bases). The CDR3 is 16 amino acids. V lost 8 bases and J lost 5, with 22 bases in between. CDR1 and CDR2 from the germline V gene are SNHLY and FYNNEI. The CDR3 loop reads CASWERGGLGDNEQFF. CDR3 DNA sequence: TGTGCCAGCTGGGAAAGGGGCGGCCTAGGGGACAATGAGCAGTTCTTC.

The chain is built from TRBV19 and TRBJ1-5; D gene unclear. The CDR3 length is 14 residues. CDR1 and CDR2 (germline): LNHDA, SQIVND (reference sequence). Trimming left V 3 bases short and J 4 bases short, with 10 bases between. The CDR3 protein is CASSIRDGNQPQHF. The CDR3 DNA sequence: TGTGCCAGTAGTATCCGAGACGGGAATCAGCCCCAGCATTTT.

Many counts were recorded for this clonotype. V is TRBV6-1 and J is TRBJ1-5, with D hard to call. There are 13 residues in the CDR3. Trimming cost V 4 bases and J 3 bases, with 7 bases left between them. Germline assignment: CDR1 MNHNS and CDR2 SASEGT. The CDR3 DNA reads TGTGCCAGCAGTGGAGGATTCAATCAGCCCCAGCATTTT. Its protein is CASSGGFNQPQHF.

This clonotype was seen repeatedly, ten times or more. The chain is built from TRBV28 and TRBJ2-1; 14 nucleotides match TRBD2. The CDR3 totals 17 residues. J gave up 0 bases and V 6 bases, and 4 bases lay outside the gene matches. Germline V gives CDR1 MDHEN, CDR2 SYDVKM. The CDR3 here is CASSPGTSGSSYNEQFF. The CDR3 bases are TGTGCCAGCAGCCCGGGGACTAGCGGGAGCTCCTACAATGAGCAGTTCTTC.

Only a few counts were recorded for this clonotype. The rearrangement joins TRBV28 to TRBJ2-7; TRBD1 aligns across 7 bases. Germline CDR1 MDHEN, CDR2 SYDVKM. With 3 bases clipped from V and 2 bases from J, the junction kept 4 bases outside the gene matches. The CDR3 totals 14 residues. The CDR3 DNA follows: TGTGCCAGCAGTTTGGCCCAGGGGGCCTACGAGCAGTACTTC. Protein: CASSLAQGAYEQYF.

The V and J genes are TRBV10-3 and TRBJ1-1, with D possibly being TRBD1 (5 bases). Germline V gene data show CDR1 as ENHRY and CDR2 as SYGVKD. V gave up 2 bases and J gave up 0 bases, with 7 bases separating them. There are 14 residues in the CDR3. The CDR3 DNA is TGTGCCATCAGTGAGGACAGCATGAACACTGAAGCTTTCTTT. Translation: CAISEDSMNTEAFF.

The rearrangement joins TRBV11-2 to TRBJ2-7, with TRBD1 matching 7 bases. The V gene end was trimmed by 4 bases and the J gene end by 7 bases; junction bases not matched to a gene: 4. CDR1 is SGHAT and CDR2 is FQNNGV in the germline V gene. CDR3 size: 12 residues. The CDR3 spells CASSSPGGEQYF. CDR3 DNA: TGTGCCAGCAGCTCTCCAGGGGGTGAGCAGTACTTC.